This T cell receptor (beta chain) was obtained from a study of memory CD4+ T cells and cytomegalovirus serostatus. Study context: Donors were healthy Belgian adults, 9 CMV seropositive and 24 seronegative.

There are 13 residues in the CDR3. The germline V gene has CDR1 SGHTS and CDR2 YDEGEE. With 7 bases removed from V and 4 bases from J, the gap between germline ends came to 14 bases. In its sample, this clone was seen a few times. Its antigen is still unknown. Single viable CD3+CD4+CD8-CD45RO+ cells were sorted as the memory CD4+ T cells. Findings and limits, study-wide: Repertoires predicted CMV serostatus with median bootstrapped AUC of 0.95. The CMV-associated TCR signature appears largely within the CD4+ memory repertoire.

The repertoire was sequenced with immunoSEQ multiplex PCR; TCRdb's copy has only in-frame clones and lacks some. The sample contains 80,000 or so clones, roughly 78% of which appear only once. The sequence came from an adult in good health and CMV-seropositive. The chain is built from TRBV5-8 and TRBJ1-1, with D tentatively TRBD1 (5 bases). The sequencing input was memory CD4+ T cells from blood. CDR3 DNA sequence: TGTGCCAGCCCCAGGGAGAAGGTCACTGAAGCTTTCTTT. Translated, it gives CASPREKVTEAFF. The full variable domain, with the rest looked up from reference TRBV5-8 and TRBJ1-1, is EAGVTQSPTHLIKTRGQQATLRCSPISGHTSVYWYQQALGLGLQFLLWYDEGEERNRGNFPPRFSGRQFPNYSSELNVNALELEDSALYLCASPREKVTEAFFGQGTRLTVV.